This T cell receptor beta chain was recorded in a study of blood T cell repertoires in COVID-19. On the study more broadly: PBMCs, B-cell-depleted T cells, or T cells were the source of the cDNA or gDNA that made up the material.

As handled by the study authors: Amplification with reference gene primers provided the estimates of nucleated cell counts. Generated by immunoSEQ multiplex PCR, the TCRdb table keeps only in-frame clones and is missing some. The V and J calls and clone size are taken from that table; D and trimming were inferred from the DNA. The table has about 330,000 clones, around 90% seen once. Participants had their cohort set by participant-reported clinical history. Recovered participants had two consecutive negative NP/OP PCR tests, healthcare professional clearance, or symptom resolution. This clone was seen only once. This CDR3 is built from 16 residues. Trimming cost V 2 bases and J 5 bases; bases outside gene matches: 6. The germline gives CDR1 KGHSH, CDR2 LQKENI.

The source is a woman in her thirties who had recovered from COVID-19. V and J are TRBV18 and TRBJ2-2; 9 bases line up with TRBD2. Source material: PBMCs or T cells enriched from blood (not recorded which). CDR3 coding DNA: TGTGCCAGCTCACCATTGGCGGGAGGGCCGACCGGGGAGCTGTTTTTT. Translated: CASSPLAGGPTGELFF.